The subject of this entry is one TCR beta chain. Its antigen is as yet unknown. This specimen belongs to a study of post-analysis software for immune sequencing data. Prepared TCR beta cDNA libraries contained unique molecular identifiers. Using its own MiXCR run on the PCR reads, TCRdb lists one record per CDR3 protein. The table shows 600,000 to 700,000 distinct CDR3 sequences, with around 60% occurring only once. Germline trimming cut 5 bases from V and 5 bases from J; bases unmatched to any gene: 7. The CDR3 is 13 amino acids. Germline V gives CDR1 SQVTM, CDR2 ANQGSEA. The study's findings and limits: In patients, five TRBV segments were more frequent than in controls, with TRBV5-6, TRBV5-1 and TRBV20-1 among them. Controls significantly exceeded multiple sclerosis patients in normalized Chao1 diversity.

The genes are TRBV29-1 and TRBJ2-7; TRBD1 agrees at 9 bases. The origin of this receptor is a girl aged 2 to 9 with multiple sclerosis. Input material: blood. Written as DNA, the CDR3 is TGCAGCGTTCCCGGGACAGGGAATCACGAGCAGTACTTC. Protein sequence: CSVPGTGNHEQYF.